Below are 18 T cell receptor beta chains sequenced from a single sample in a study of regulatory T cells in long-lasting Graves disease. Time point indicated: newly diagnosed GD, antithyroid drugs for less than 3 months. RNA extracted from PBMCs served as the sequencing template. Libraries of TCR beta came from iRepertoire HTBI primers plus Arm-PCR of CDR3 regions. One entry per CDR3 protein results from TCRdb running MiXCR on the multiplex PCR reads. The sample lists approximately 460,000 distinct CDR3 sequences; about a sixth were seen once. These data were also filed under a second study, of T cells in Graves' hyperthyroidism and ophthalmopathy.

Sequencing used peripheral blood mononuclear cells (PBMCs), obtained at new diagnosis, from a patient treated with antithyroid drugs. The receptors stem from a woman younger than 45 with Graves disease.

CDR3 DNA sequence: TGCAGCGTTGCGCTAGCTACCGGGGAGCTGTTTTTT. Translating it yields CSVALATGELFF. The rearrangement uses TRBV29-1 and TRBJ2-2; the D gene is possibly TRBD2 (5 bases). The germline CDR1 and CDR2 sequences are SQVTM and ANQGSEA. The CDR3 totals 12 residues. With 4 bases removed from V and 5 bases from J, the gap between germline ends came to 8 bases.

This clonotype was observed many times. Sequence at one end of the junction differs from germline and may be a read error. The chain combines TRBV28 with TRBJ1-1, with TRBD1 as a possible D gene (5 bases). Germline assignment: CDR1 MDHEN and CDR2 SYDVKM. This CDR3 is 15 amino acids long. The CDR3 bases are TGTGCCACCAGCTGGGCTGGGGGTTTGAACACTGAAGCCTTCTTT. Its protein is CATSWAGGLNTEAFF.

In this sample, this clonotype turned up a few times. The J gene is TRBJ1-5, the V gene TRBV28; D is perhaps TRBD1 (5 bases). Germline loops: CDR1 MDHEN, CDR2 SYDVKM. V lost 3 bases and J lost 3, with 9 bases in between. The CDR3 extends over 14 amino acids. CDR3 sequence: CASSLVGDNQPQHF. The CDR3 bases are TGTGCCAGCAGTTTGGTAGGGGACAATCAGCCCCAGCATTTT.

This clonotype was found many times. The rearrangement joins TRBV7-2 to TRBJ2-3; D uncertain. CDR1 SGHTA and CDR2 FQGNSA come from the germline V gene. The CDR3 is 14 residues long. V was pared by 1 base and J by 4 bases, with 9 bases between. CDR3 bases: TGTGCCAGCAGCTTAGGGGCCCCGGCAGATACGCAGTATTTT. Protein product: CASSLGAPADTQYF.

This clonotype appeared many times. This CDR3 is CATSKGRENTIYF. The CDR3 DNA is TGTGCCACCAGCAAAGGGCGGGAGAACACCATATATTTT. The chain employs TRBV15 and TRBJ1-3; D uncertain. V shed 4 bases and J shed 7 bases, with 11 bases lying between them. This CDR3 has 13 amino acids. In germline, CDR1 is LNHNV, CDR2 YYDKDF (reference sequence).

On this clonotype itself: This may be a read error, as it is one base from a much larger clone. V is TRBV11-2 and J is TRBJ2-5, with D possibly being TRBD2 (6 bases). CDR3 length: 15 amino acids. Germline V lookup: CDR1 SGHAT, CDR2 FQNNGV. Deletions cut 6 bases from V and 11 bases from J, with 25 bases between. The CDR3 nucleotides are TGTGCCAGCAGTCTCGCCTCCTCGGGGGAGAATGAGCAGTACTTC. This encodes CASSLASSGENEQYF.

The CDR3, as DNA: TGTGCCAGCAGCTTAACCGGGGGACGCCAAGAGACCCAGTACTTC. Protein sequence: CASSLTGGRQETQYF. This chain uses TRBV7-9 with TRBJ2-5, with D possibly being TRBD2 (6 bases). Germline assignment: CDR1 SEHNR and CDR2 FQNEAQ (reference sequence). The CDR3 is made up of 15 amino acids. V was clipped by 2 bases and J by 1 base, with 11 bases between them.

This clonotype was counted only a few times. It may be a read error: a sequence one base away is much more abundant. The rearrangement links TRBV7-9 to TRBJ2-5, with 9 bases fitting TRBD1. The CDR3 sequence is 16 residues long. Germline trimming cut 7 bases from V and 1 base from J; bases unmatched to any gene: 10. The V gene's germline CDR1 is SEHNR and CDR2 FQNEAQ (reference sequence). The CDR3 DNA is TGTGCCAGCAACGATCCGGGACAGGGCCTCCAAGAGACCCAGTACTTC. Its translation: CASNDPGQGLQETQYF.

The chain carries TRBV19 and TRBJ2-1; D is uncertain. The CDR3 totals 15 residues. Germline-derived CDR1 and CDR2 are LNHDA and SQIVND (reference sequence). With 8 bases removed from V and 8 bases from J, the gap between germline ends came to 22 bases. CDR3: CASGRGGMVLDEQFF. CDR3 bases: TGTGCCAGTGGCCGCGGTGGGATGGTGCTTGATGAGCAGTTCTTC.

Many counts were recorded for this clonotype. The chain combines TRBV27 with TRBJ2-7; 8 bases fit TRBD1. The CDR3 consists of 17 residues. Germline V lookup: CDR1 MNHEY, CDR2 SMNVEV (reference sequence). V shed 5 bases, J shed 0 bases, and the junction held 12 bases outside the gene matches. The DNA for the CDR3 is TGTGCCAGCAGTCCACTAACCCCAGGGGGCTACTCCTACGAGCAGTACTTC. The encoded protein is CASSPLTPGGYSYEQYF.

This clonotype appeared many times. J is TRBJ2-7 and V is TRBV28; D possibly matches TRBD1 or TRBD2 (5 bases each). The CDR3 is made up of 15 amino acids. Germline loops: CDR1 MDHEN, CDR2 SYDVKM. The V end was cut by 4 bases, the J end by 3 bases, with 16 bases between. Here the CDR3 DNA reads TGTGCCAGCAGTTATGGGTACGGGACCTACTACGAGCAGTACTTC. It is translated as CASSYGYGTYYEQYF. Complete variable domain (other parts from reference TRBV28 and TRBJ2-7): DVKVTQSSRYLVKRTGEKVFLECVQDMDHENMFWYRQDPGLGLRLIYFSYDVKMKEKGDIPEGYSVSREKKERFSLILESASTNQTSMYLCASSYGYGTYYEQYFGPGTRLTVT.

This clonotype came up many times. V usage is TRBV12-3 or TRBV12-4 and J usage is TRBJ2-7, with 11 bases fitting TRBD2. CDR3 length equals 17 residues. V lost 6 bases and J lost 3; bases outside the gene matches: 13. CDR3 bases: TGTGCCAGCAGCTCAACCTGGGGACTAGCGGAAAGCTACGAGCAGTACTTC. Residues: CASSSTWGLAESYEQYF.

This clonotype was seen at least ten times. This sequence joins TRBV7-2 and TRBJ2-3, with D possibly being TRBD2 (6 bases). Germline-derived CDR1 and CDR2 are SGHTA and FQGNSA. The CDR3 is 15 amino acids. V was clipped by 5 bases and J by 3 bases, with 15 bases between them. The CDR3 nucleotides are TGTGCCAGCAGCCCCCCGGGGAGGACAACAGATACGCAGTATTTT. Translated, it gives CASSPPGRTTDTQYF.

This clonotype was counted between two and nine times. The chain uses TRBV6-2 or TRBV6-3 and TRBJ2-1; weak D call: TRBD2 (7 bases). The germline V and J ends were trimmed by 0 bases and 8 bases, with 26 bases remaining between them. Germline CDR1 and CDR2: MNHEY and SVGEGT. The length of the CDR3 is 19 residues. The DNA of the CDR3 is TGTGCCAGCAGTTACTCCCGTGTGGGGGGGCGGGGGCCTTGGGATGAGCAGTTCTTC. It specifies CASSYSRVGGRGPWDEQFF.

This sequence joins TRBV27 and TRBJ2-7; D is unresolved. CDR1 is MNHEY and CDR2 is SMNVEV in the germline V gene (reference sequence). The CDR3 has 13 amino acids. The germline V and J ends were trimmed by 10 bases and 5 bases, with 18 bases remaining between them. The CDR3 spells CATHARLQDEQYF. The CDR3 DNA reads TGTGCCACCCACGCTCGACTCCAGGACGAGCAGTACTTC.

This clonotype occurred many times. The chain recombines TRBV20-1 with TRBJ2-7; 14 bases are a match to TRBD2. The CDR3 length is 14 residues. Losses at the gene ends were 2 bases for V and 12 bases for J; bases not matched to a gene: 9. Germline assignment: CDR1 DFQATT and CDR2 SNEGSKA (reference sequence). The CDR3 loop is CSARIPGLAGGWYF. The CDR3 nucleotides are TGCAGTGCTAGAATCCCCGGACTAGCGGGGGGCTGGTACTTC.

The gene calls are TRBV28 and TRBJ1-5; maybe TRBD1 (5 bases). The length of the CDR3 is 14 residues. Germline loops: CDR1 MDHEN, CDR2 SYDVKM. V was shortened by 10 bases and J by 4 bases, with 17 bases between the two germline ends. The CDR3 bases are TGTGCCACCGAATCCGGGACGGATAATCAGCCCCAGCATTTT. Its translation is CATESGTDNQPQHF.

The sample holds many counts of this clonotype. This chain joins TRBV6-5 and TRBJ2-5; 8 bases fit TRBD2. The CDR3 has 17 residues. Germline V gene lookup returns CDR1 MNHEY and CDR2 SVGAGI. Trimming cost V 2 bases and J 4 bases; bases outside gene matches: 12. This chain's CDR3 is CASSYIGDPAGAETQYF. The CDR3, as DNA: TGTGCCAGCAGTTACATTGGGGACCCAGCGGGAGCAGAGACCCAGTACTTC.